Below are 13 T cell receptor beta chains sequenced from a single sample in a study of OX40 agonist ivuxolimab in advanced cancers. Clones were sequenced by immunoSEQ multiplex PCR, and TCRdb holds only the in-frame ones, with some missing. The table includes 95,000 to 120,000 clones, 80% to 95% detected once. The sample in question was CD4+ or CD8+ T cells sorted from blood, obtained in a trial of the OX40 agonist ivuxolimab. These TCRs come from an adult with an advanced solid tumor such as melanoma, head and neck, liver or kidney cancer.

V is TRBV19 and J is TRBJ2-1; D possibly corresponds to TRBD2 (7 bases). V shed 4 bases and J shed 0 bases, with 13 bases lying between them. The CDR3 length is 16 residues. Germline V gives CDR1 LNHDA, CDR2 SQIVND (reference sequence). CDR3 region: CASSTRGGSSYNEQFF. DNA for the CDR3: TGTGCCAGTAGTACAAGGGGGGGGAGCTCCTACAATGAGCAGTTCTTC. The variable domain in full, with the rest retrieved from reference TRBV19 and TRBJ2-1, is DGGITQSPKYLFRKEGQNVTLSCEQNLNHDAMYWYRQDPGQGLRLIYYSQIVNDFQKGDIAEGYSVSREKKESFPLTVTSAQKNPTAFYLCASSTRGGSSYNEQFFGPGTRLTVL.

This chain uses TRBV9 with TRBJ1-1, with D perhaps TRBD1 (5 bases). Germline assignment: CDR1 SGDLS and CDR2 YYNGEE. The CDR3 loop spans 15 amino acids. Between the trimmed V and J ends, which lost 0 bases and 4 bases, there was a span of 13 bases. The CDR3 bases are TGTGCCAGCAGCGTAGCATCCCAGGGTGGCACTGAAGCTTTCTTT. It yields the protein CASSVASQGGTEAFF.

This clone was recorded only once. The genes are TRBV9 and TRBJ2-7; D unclear. From germline, CDR1 is SGDLS and CDR2 YYNGEE. The CDR3 contains 14 residues. Trimming removed 4 bases at V and 1 base at J, with 12 bases between. CDR3 region: CASSPRPGSYEQYF. CDR3 DNA sequence: TGTGCCAGCAGCCCCCGACCAGGATCCTACGAGCAGTACTTC.

J is TRBJ2-1 and V is TRBV19, with 10 positions matching TRBD1. CDR3 length equals 17 residues. The ends lost 5 bases at V and 7 bases at J; junction bases unmatched: 14. Germline CDR1 and CDR2: LNHDA and SQIVND (reference sequence). This CDR3 reads CASSPEGTGVFQNEQFF. The CDR3, as DNA: TGTGCCAGTAGTCCCGAGGGGACAGGGGTATTTCAGAATGAGCAGTTCTTC.

V and J are TRBV7-8 and TRBJ2-4; 9 bases map to TRBD1. The CDR3 contains 15 residues. Germline lookup yields CDR1 SGHVS and CDR2 FQNEAQ. After removal of 4 bases from V and 7 bases from J, the junction contained 8 bases not matched to a gene. The DNA of the CDR3 is TGTGCCAGCAGCTCGACCCTGGGGACAGGGAACATTCAGTACTTC. Translation gives CASSSTLGTGNIQYF.

Concerning this clone itself: The junction differs from germline at one of its ends, possibly a read error. V usage is TRBV7-7 and J usage is TRBJ2-1, with TRBD2 identical over 9 bases. The CDR3 has 15 residues. Germline CDR1 reads SSHAT; CDR2 reads FNYEAQ (reference sequence). The CDR3 here is CASSSTSGPYNEQFF. CDR3 nucleotides: TGTGCTAGCAGCTCTACTAGCGGGCCCTACAATGAGCAGTTCTTC.

This clone occurred once. The chain employs TRBV10-3 and TRBJ2-2, with TRBD1 matching over 10 bases. With V trimmed by 6 bases and J by 6 bases, 7 bases remained unmatched. The germline gives CDR1 ENHRY, CDR2 SYGVKD. This CDR3 has 15 residues. The CDR3 loop is CAIRGQGTTPGELFF. In nucleotides, the CDR3 is TGTGCCATCAGGGGACAGGGGACCACACCCGGGGAGCTGTTTTTT.

The rearrangement uses TRBV4-1 and TRBJ1-4, with 8 bases matching TRBD1. The CDR3 is made up of 13 amino acids. The V and J ends lost 6 bases and 7 bases, in that order; junction bases with no gene match: 4. Germline V gene lookup returns CDR1 MGHRA and CDR2 YSYEKL. The CDR3 sequence: CASSSGGLEKLFF. CDR3 bases: TGCGCCAGCAGTTCAGGGGGCCTTGAAAAACTGTTTTTT.

The chain has TRBV5-4 and TRBJ2-2; D is unresolved. The germline CDR1 and CDR2 sequences are SGHNT and YYREEE (reference sequence). V was shortened by 2 bases and J by 3 bases, with 14 bases between the two germline ends. The CDR3 length is 16 residues. The CDR3 DNA reads as TGTGCCAGCAGCTTCTTTCTCGGGTGGGACACCGGGGAGCTGTTTTTT. Its protein is CASSFFLGWDTGELFF.

The rearrangement links TRBV6-1 to TRBJ1-5, with D perhaps matching TRBD1 (5 bases). This CDR3 has 16 residues. Between the trimmed V and J ends, which lost 1 base and 4 bases, there was a span of 14 bases. Looked up from germline, CDR1 is MNHNS and CDR2 is SASEGT. The CDR3 loop reads CASSEVGPGGNQPQHF. In DNA, the CDR3 is TGTGCCAGCAGTGAAGTGGGACCCGGGGGTAATCAGCCCCAGCATTTT.

The rearrangement joins TRBV5-1 to TRBJ1-1; D not certain. Germline loops: CDR1 SGHRS, CDR2 YFSETQ. The CDR3 covers 14 residues. Trimming removed 0 bases from V and 6 bases from J, with 12 bases in between. In DNA, the CDR3 is TGCGCCAGCAGCTTGGAAGGAAGGGTGGCTGAAGCTTTCTTT. Translating it yields CASSLEGRVAEAFF.

This rearrangement joins TRBV9 to TRBJ1-1; 9 positions agree with TRBD1. V gave up 4 bases and J gave up 4 bases; unmatched junction bases: 5. This CDR3 is 14 amino acids long. Germline assignment: CDR1 SGDLS and CDR2 YYNGEE. The CDR3 reads CASSPRTGVTEAFF. As DNA, the CDR3 is TGTGCCAGCAGCCCCCGGACAGGGGTCACTGAAGCTTTCTTT.

As for this clone: One end of the junction varies from germline; a read error may be responsible. The J gene is TRBJ1-4, the V gene TRBV7-7; TRBD1 matches at 7 bases. The CDR3 consists of 13 residues. The V gene's germline CDR1 is SSHAT and CDR2 FNYEAQ (reference sequence). CDR3 sequence reads: CASSLGQYEKLFF. CDR3 in DNA: TGTGCTAGCAGCCTGGGACAGTATGAAAAACTGTTTTTT.